One T cell receptor (beta chain) is described in this entry. The record originates from a study of blood T cell repertoires in COVID-19. CDR1 is SEHNR, CDR2 FQNEAQ, per germline (reference sequence). Germline trimming cut 5 bases from V and 14 bases from J; bases unmatched to any gene: 12. The CDR3 extends over 16 amino acids. Using immunoSEQ multiplex PCR, the repertoire was profiled, and TCRdb retains in-frame clones only, with some absent. The data hold 150,000 to 200,000 clones, with 70% to 90% observed a single time. The sample comprised peripheral blood. The chain has TRBV7-9 and TRBJ2-1; the match to TRBD2 covers 16 bases. The TCR originated in a man in his sixties or seventies with active or convalescent COVID-19. The CDR3 DNA is TGTGCCAGCAGCCCCAGCCCGGGACTAGCGGGAGGGTTGGAGTTCTTC. Translating gives CASSPSPGLAGGLEFF.